This TCR beta chain is from a study of T cell responses to AZD1222 COVID-19 vaccine. Points from the study as a whole: Just a handful of AZD1222 recipients were seropositive at baseline. Sampled repertoires all dated from after the peak T cell response.

Produced via immunoSEQ multiplex PCR; TCRdb's table is partial and in-frame only. The table records some 150,000 clones, less than 95% of them present only once. With respect to this clone: Antigen: not known.

The sequences come from peripheral blood, collected on day 0 of AZD1222 vaccination. This TCR was recovered from an adult in good health.

The DNA for the CDR3 is TGTGCCAGCAGCGAGAGAGTGTGGGGTGACACCGGGGAGCTGTTTTTT. Translated: CASSERVWGDTGELFF. The chain is built from TRBV7-6 and TRBJ2-2; D gene unclear. The germline V gene has CDR1 SGHVS and CDR2 FNYEAQ. The CDR3 length is 16 residues. V was trimmed by 5 bases and J by 3 bases, leaving 16 bases between them.